This record concerns one TCR beta chain sequence. The antigen it binds to is not known. No much larger clone exists at a distance of one base, and base qualities are not known. At the DNA level, this CDR3 is encoded by other sequences in the same sample as well. The time point tag for this specimen amounts to: after anti-PD-1 therapy. Tumor biopsies were site-matched, taken from the same primary tumor before and after PD-1 blockade. Genomic DNA extracted from tumor biopsies or peripheral blood was used for bulk TCRbeta sequencing, with input ranging from about 600 ng to 6,004 ng. Leftover biopsy material went through bulk TCRbeta sequencing, with the goal of boosting sensitivity for rare clonotypes relative to single-cell TCR sequencing. Every patient had histologically proven advanced or metastatic basal or squamous cell carcinoma and was a poor candidate for surgical resection. Of the approximately 12 patients making up the basal cell carcinoma cohort, seven or eight underwent bulk tumor TCR sequencing. Fresh biopsies were taken from the primary tumor site, and part of the biopsy material was kept in RNAlater for exome and bulk TCR sequencing.

Trimming accounts for 4 bases at V and 3 bases at J, while the number of junction bases matched to no gene is 4. As encoded in the germline V gene (reference sequence), CDR1 is LNHDA while CDR2 is SQIVND. From its cysteine to its phenylalanine, the CDR3 spans 14 amino acids. Only the CDR3 DNA stays, 42 bases, in frame from base 1. The data derive from a study of T cells in tumors after PD-1 blockade (dated by TCRdb to the late 2010s). With respect to the entire study: Patients with prior checkpoint blockade, systemic immunosuppressant use, or recent radiotherapy or other anti-cancer therapy within 4 weeks were excluded. Patients were treated with either pembrolizumab 200 mg every 3 weeks or cemiplimab 350 mg every 2 weeks. Ongoing daily vismodegib 150 mg was also given to a subset of patients during anti-PD-1 treatment. Tumor samples averaged 26,066 TCR templates (range about 550-99,264) and roughly 6,000 unique clonotypes, around 18-fold deeper than single-cell TCR sequencing. Paired single-cell RNA and TCR sequencing was performed on site-matched tumors from BCC or SCC patients before and after anti-PD-1 therapy. RECIST version 1.1 was used to evaluate clinical response. Overall study outcomes, separate from this receptor: The source of novel T cell clones was not identified and could include lymphoid organs or rare unexpanded clones within the tumor or its periphery. Most exhausted CD8+ clones that expanded after therapy were novel clonotypes not detected before treatment, suggesting clonal replacement instead of reinvigoration of pre-existing clones. Approximately 38% of the TCR clonotypes from tumors also showed up in blood, and some novel exhausted tumor clones were present in pre-treatment blood, which suggests peripheral recruitment. Clonal replacement appeared only between pre- and post-treatment samples, not between two pre-treatment samples, arguing against biopsy timing or location artifacts.

The immunoSEQ platform was used for deep TCRbeta sequencing. Per the source publication's procedure: Only productive rearrangements were exported from the immunoSEQ Analyzer for further analysis. A two-sided binomial test with a Bonferroni-corrected P below 0.01 was used to call clones that significantly expanded or contracted between timepoints. T cell phenotypes were assigned to bulk TCRbeta clonotypes by matching the clonotypes to single-cell RNA+TCR-seq clones with the same TCRbeta sequence. Using bulk TCR sequencing data, clone enrichment in tumor was calculated by dividing a clone's tumor frequency by the same clone's PBMC frequency. GLIPH was used to group TCRs into specificity groups, clusters of distinct TCRs likely recognizing common antigens via shared CDR3 motifs. The table was pulled from immuneACCESS by TCRdb, which kept in-frame rearrangements only. Such tables lose some clones; where checked, under half of the loss comes from unresolved V genes, and the rest has no known cause. V and J calls and clone size follow that table, whereas D and trimming were derived from the DNA. The sample yields roughly 8,000 clones; around 60% were counted once. 4.5% to 5% of the sample goes to the ten largest clones.

The chain is assembled from TRBV19 and TRBJ2-3, and 7 bases in between align with TRBD1. Sequenced material: tumor tissue, taken after anti-PD-1 treatment. This sequence was found in a human donor with basal cell carcinoma. The nucleotides are TGTGCCAGTAGTACCCGACAGGGAACAGATACGCAGTATTTT. Its protein product is CASSTRQGTDTQYF.